The clone carrying this T cell receptor beta chain has a count of ten or more. The antigen is unknown. The data were obtained in a study of T-cell memory formation after mild COVID-19. Looking at the study overall: For the most part, TCR clusters were specific to one donor.

One entry per CDR3 protein, called by TCRdb with MiXCR from the 5' RACE reads. The sample includes about 450,000 distinct CDR3 sequences, about 22% of them seen just once. The CDR3 is made up of 15 amino acids. V dropped 5 bases and J dropped 4; count of bases not matched to a gene: 5. Findings and limits, study-wide: Pre-infection memory harbored some responding clones, suggesting cross-reactive memory joined. CD4+ bias marked clones expanding day 15 to 37, unlike balanced contracting clones.

J is TRBJ2-3 and V is TRBV12-3 or TRBV12-4; 11 positions match TRBD2. Source material: PBMCs or a T cell subset sorted from them (not recorded which). The sequence was obtained from an adult woman who had mild COVID-19 (a few samples of this study predate the infection). Cell type and time point are not known. The CDR3 protein is CASSHTSGGADTQYF. The CDR3 DNA reads TGTGCCAGCAGTCATACTAGCGGGGGTGCAGATACGCAGTATTTT.